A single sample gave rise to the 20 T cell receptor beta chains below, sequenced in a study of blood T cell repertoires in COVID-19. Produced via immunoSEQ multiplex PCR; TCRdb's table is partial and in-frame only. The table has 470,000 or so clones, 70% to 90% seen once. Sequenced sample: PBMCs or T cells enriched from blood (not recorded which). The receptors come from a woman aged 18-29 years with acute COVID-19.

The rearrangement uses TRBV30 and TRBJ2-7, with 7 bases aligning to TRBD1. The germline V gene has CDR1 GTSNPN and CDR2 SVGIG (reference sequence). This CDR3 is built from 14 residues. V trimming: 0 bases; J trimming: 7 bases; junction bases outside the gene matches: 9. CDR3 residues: CAWSVWDSYGEQYF. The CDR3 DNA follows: TGTGCCTGGAGTGTATGGGACAGTTATGGGGAGCAGTACTTC.

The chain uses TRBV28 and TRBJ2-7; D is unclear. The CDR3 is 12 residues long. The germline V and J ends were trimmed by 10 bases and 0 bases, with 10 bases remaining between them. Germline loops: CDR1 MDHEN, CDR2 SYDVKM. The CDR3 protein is CATSYSSYEQYF. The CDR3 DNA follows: TGTGCCACCTCGTATAGCTCCTACGAGCAGTACTTC.

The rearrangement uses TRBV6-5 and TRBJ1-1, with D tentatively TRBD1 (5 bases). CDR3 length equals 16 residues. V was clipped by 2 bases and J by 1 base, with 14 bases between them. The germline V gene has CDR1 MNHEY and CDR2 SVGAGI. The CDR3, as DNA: TGTGCCAGCAGTTACGGCCCTCCACAGGAGAACACTGAAGCTTTCTTT. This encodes CASSYGPPQENTEAFF.

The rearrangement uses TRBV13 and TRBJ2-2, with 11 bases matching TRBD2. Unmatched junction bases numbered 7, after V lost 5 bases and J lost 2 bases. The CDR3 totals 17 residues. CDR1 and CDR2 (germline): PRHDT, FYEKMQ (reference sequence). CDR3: CASSRNRLAGNTGELFF. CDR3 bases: TGTGCCAGCAGCCGCAATCGACTAGCGGGAAACACCGGGGAGCTGTTTTTT.

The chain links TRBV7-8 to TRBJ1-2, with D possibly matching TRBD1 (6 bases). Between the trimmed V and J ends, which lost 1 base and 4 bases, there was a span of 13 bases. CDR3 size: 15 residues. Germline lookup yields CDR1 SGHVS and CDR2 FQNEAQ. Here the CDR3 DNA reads TGTGCCAGCAGCTTAGTGGCGGGGGCCCTCTATGGCTACACCTTC. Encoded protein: CASSLVAGALYGYTF.

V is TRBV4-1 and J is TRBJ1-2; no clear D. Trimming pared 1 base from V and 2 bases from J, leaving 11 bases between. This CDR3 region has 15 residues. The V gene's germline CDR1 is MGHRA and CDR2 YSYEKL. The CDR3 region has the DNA TGCGCCAGCAGCCAAGGTAACAGTCTAAACTATGGCTACACCTTC. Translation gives CASSQGNSLNYGYTF.

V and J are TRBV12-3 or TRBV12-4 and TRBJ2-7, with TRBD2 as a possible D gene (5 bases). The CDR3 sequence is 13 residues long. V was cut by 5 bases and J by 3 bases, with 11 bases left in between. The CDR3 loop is CASSLGKDYEQYF. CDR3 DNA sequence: TGTGCCAGCAGTCTCGGGAAAGACTACGAGCAGTACTTC.

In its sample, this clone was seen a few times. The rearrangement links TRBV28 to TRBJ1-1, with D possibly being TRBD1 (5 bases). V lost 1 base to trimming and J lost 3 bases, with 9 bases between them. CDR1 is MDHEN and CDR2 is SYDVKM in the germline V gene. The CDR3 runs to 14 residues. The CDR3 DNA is TGTGCCAGCAGTTTATCCCCCAGGGACACTGAAGCTTTCTTT. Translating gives CASSLSPRDTEAFF.

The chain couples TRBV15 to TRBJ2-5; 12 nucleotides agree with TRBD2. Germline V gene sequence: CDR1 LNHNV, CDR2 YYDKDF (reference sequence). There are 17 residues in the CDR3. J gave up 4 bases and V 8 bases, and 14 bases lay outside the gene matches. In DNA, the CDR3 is TGTGCCACCTGGGGGGACTGGCTAGCGGGAGGGGTAGAGACCCAGTACTTC. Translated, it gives CATWGDWLAGGVETQYF.

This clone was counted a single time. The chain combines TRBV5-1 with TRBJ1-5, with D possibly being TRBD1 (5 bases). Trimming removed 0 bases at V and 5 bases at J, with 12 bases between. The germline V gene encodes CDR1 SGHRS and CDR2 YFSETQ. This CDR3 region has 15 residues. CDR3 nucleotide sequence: TGCGCCAGCAGCTTGGGGGGCACGGCCCATCAGCCCCAGCATTTT. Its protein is CASSLGGTAHQPQHF.

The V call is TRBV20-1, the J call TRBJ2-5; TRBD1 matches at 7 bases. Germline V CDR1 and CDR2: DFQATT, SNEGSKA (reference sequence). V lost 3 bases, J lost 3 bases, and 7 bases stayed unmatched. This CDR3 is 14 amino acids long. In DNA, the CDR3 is TGCAGTGCTAGTAAGGGACAGAGAAAAGAGACCCAGTACTTC. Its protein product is CSASKGQRKETQYF.

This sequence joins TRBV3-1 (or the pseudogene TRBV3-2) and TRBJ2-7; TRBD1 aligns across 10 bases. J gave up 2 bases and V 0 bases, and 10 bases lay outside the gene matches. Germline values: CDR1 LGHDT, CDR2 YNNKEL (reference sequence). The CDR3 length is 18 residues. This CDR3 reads CASSQDLNAGTGAYEQYF. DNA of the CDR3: TGTGCCAGCAGCCAAGATCTGAATGCCGGGACAGGGGCCTACGAGCAGTACTTC.

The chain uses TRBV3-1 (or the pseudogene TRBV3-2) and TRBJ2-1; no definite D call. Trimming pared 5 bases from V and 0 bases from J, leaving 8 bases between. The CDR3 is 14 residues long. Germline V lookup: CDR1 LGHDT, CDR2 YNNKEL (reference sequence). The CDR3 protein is CASSGQSSYNEQFF. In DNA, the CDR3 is TGTGCCAGCAGCGGGCAAAGCTCCTACAATGAGCAGTTCTTC.

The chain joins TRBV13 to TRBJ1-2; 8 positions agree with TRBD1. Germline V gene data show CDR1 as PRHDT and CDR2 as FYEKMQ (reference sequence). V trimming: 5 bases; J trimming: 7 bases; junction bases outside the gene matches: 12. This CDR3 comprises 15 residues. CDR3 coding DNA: TGTGCCAGCAGCATCAGACGGGACAGGTGGGTTGGCTACACCTTC. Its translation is CASSIRRDRWVGYTF.

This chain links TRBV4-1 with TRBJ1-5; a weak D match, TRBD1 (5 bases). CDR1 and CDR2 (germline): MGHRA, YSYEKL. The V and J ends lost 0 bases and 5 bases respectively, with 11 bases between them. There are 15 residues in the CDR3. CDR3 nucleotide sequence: TGCGCCAGCAGCCAAGAGAGTACCAGGGATCAGCCCCAGCATTTT. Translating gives CASSQESTRDQPQHF.

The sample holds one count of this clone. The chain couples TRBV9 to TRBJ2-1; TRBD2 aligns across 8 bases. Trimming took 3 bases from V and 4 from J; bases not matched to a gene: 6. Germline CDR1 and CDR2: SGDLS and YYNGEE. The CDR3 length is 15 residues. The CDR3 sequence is CASSASGLVYNEQFF. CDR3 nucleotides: TGTGCCAGCAGCGCCTCGGGACTAGTTTACAATGAGCAGTTCTTC.

The CDR3 coding sequence is TGTGCCAGTAGTAACAGCGGGAGTCCCTCAGATACGCAGTATTTT. Translated, it gives CASSNSGSPSDTQYF. The rearrangement uses TRBV19 and TRBJ2-3, with 8 bases identical to TRBD2. Per germline, CDR1 LNHDA and CDR2 SQIVND (reference sequence). The CDR3 length is 15 residues. The V and J ends lost 4 bases and 4 bases, in that order; junction bases with no gene match: 7.

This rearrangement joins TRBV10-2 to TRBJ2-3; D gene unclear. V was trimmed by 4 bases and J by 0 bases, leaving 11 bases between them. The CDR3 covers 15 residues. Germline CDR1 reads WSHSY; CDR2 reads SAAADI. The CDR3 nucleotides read TGCGCCAGCAGTGCCATAGCCGGGAGCACAGATACGCAGTATTTT. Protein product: CASSAIAGSTDTQYF.

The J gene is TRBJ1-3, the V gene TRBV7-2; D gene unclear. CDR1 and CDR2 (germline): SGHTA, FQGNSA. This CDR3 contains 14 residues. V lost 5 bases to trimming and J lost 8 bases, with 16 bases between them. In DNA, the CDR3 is TGTGCCAGCAGCGAGAGGGCCCCGGGGTACACCATATATTTT. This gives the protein CASSERAPGYTIYF. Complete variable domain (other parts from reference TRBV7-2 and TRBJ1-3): GAGVSQSPSNKVTEKGKDVELRCDPISGHTALYWYRQSLGQGLEFLIYFQGNSAPDKSGLPSDRFSAERTGGSVSTLTIQRTQQEDSAVYLCASSERAPGYTIYFGEGSWLTVV.

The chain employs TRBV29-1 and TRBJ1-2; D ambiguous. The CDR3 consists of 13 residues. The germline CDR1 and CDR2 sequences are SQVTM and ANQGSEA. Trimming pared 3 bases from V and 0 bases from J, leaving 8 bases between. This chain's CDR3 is CSVEAGPNYGYTF. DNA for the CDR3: TGCAGCGTTGAGGCAGGTCCTAACTATGGCTACACCTTC.